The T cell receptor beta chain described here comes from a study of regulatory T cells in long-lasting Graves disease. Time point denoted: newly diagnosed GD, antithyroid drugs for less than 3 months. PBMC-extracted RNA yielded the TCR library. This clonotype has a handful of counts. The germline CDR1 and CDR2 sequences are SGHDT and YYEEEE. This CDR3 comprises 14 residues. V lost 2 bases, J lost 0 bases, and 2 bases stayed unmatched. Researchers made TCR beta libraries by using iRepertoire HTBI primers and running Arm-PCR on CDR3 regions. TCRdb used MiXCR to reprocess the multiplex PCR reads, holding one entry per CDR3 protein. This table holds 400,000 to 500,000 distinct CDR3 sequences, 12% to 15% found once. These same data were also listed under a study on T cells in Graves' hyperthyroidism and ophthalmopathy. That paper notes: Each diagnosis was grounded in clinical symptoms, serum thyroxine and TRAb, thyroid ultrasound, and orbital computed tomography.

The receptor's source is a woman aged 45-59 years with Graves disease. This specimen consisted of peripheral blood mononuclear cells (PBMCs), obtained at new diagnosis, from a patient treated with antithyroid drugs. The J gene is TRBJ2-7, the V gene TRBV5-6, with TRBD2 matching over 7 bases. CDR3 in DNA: TGTGCCAGCAGCTTTGGGGGGGTCTCCTACGAGCAGTACTTC. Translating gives CASSFGGVSYEQYF. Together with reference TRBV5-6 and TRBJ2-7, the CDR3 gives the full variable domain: DAGVTQSPTHLIKTRGQQVTLRCSPKSGHDTVSWYQQALGQGPQFIFQYYEEEERQRGNFPDRFSGHQFPNYSSELNVNALLLGDSALYLCASSFGGVSYEQYFGPGTRLTVT.